Listed here are 14 T cell receptor beta chains from one sample, sequenced in a study of cytomegalovirus exposure and HLA in healthy donors. Only in-frame clones appear in the TCRdb table, and some are missing; sequencing was by immunoSEQ multiplex PCR. This sample yields a few hundred thousand clones, of which around 87% are seen a single time; about 0.99% belongs to the top ten. The sample comprised PBMCs. The receptors shown here come from a woman aged 18-29 years in good health and CMV-seronegative.

This chain's CDR3 is CASSLGEGETEAFF. The DNA of the CDR3 is TGTGCCAGCAGCTTAGGGGAGGGGGAAACTGAAGCTTTCTTT. V gene TRBV7-6 combines with J gene TRBJ1-1; D perhaps matches TRBD1 (6 bases). V lost 1 base and J 5 bases, leaving 11 bases between the germline ends. This CDR3 is 14 amino acids long. CDR1 is SGHVS and CDR2 is FNYEAQ in the germline V gene.

The J gene is TRBJ1-6, the V gene TRBV5-1; 10 bases fit TRBD1. The CDR3 spans 17 residues. CDR1 SGHRS and CDR2 YFSETQ come from the germline V gene. V gave up 4 bases and J gave up 5 bases; unmatched junction bases: 9. As DNA, the CDR3 is TGCGCCAGCAGCGGCGGACAGGGGGTAGGAGATAATTCACCCCTCCACTTT. Protein product: CASSGGQGVGDNSPLHF. The complete variable domain, with remaining parts taken from reference TRBV5-1 and TRBJ1-6, reads KAGVTQTPRYLIKTRGQQVTLSCSPISGHRSVSWYQQTPGQGLQFLFEYFSETQRNKGNFPGRFSGRQFSNSRSEMNVSTLELGDSALYLCASSGGQGVGDNSPLHFGNGTRLTVT.

This clone was seen a single time. The chain joins TRBV7-7 to TRBJ2-1, with 10 bases that match TRBD2. Unmatched junction bases numbered 12, after V lost 4 bases and J lost 6 bases. The CDR3 spans 17 residues. The germline gives CDR1 SSHAT, CDR2 FNYEAQ (reference sequence). Here the CDR3 reads CASSSAPRLAGVNEQFF. The CDR3 nucleotides are TGTGCCAGCAGCTCAGCCCCGAGGCTAGCGGGAGTCAATGAGCAGTTCTTC.

The chain joins TRBV27 to TRBJ2-5; D gene unclear. CDR1 is MNHEY, CDR2 SMNVEV, per germline (reference sequence). The CDR3 is made up of 12 amino acids. Deletions cut 0 bases from V and 5 bases from J, with 4 bases between. The CDR3 loop reads CASSLSEETQYF. Here the CDR3 DNA reads TGTGCCAGCAGTTTATCGGAGGAGACCCAGTACTTC.

This clone has more than one count but fewer than ten. The CDR3 sequence is CASSPGQLNSPLHF. The CDR3 nucleotides are TGTGCCAGCAGCCCGGGACAGCTTAATTCACCCCTCCACTTT. The genes are TRBV9 and TRBJ1-6, with 7 bases matching TRBD1. The V segment lost 4 bases and the J segment 6 bases; nucleotides outside the gene matches: 4. Germline assignment: CDR1 SGDLS and CDR2 YYNGEE. CDR3 size: 14 residues. Variable domain in full (rest from reference TRBV9 and TRBJ1-6): DSGVTQTPKHLITATGQRVTLRCSPRSGDLSVYWYQQSLDQGLQFLIQYYNGEERAKGNILERFSAQQFPDLHSELNLSSLELGDSALYFCASSPGQLNSPLHFGNGTRLTVT.

V and J are TRBV28 and TRBJ2-5, with D maybe TRBD2 (5 bases). Trimming removed 7 bases from V and 0 bases from J, with 9 bases in between. CDR1 and CDR2 (germline): MDHEN, SYDVKM. The CDR3 spans 13 residues. The CDR3 nucleotides are TGTGCCAGCAAGGGAGACTACCAAGAGACCCAGTACTTC. Encoded protein: CASKGDYQETQYF.

The chain couples TRBV6-5 to TRBJ2-2; D gene unclear. Germline CDR1 MNHEY, CDR2 SVGAGI. This CDR3 region has 13 residues. Trimming cost V 6 bases and J 4 bases, with 9 bases left between them. Here the CDR3 reads CASRIRFTGELFF. The CDR3 nucleotides read TGTGCCAGCAGGATACGGTTCACCGGGGAGCTGTTTTTT.

CDR3 sequence: CASSLATGGRANEQFF. Here the CDR3 DNA reads TGCGCCAGCAGCTTGGCGACAGGGGGCAGGGCCAATGAGCAGTTCTTC. The V gene is TRBV5-1, the J gene TRBJ2-1; 10 bases are shared with TRBD1. CDR1 and CDR2 from the germline V gene are SGHRS and YFSETQ. The length of the CDR3 is 16 residues. Trimming cost V 0 bases and J 6 bases; bases outside gene matches: 6.

The genes are TRBV5-1 and TRBJ2-7; 10 bases line up with TRBD1. V was clipped by 3 bases and J by 6 bases; unmatched bases: 12. The CDR3 has 16 amino acids. CDR1 SGHRS and CDR2 YFSETQ come from the germline V gene. For the CDR3, the DNA is TGCGCCAGCAGCTGGGGACAGGGGCTGGGAGCGCTCGAGCAGTACTTC. Translation: CASSWGQGLGALEQYF.

The CDR3 loop reads CASSGTGVTGELFF. In DNA form, the CDR3 reads TGTGCCAGCTCCGGGACAGGGGTTACCGGGGAGCTGTTTTTT. This rearrangement joins TRBV18 to TRBJ2-2, with 10 bases matching TRBD1. CDR3 length: 14 amino acids. V lost 6 bases, J lost 5 bases, and 3 bases stayed unmatched. Germline CDR1 is KGHSH and CDR2 is LQKENI.

The chain recombines TRBV30 with TRBJ1-2, with D hard to call. The germline CDR1 and CDR2 sequences are GTSNPN and SVGIG (reference sequence). The CDR3 is 13 amino acids. Deletions cut 6 bases from V and 4 bases from J, with 15 bases between. In nucleotides, the CDR3 is TGTGCCTGTTTAAGGTACGGGTCCTATGGCTACACCTTC. The encoded protein is CACLRYGSYGYTF.

The chain recombines TRBV28 with TRBJ1-3; D remains unclear. V lost 7 bases and J lost 2, with 18 bases in between. Germline CDR1 MDHEN, CDR2 SYDVKM. This CDR3 comprises 16 residues. This CDR3 reads CASTRAVVITGNTIYF. The CDR3 DNA follows: TGTGCCAGCACCCGCGCCGTGGTTATTACTGGAAACACCATATATTTT.

The V and J genes are TRBV2 and TRBJ2-1; 9 bases are shared with TRBD1. This CDR3 spans 14 amino acids. The germline V gene encodes CDR1 SNHLY and CDR2 FYNNEI. V gave up 7 bases and J gave up 2 bases; unmatched junction bases: 3. The CDR3 reads CASTGTGTYNEQFF. The DNA for the CDR3 is TGTGCCAGCACCGGGACAGGGACCTACAATGAGCAGTTCTTC. The whole variable domain, remainder taken from reference TRBV2 and TRBJ2-1, is EPEVTQTPSHQVTQMGQEVILRCVPISNHLYFYWYRQILGQKVEFLVSFYNNEISEKSEIFDDQFSVERPDGSNFTLKIRSTKLEDSAMYFCASTGTGTYNEQFFGPGTRLTVL.

The chain couples TRBV11-2 to TRBJ1-2; TRBD1 aligns across 7 bases. V lost 5 bases to trimming and J lost 4 bases; unmatched junction nucleotides: 10. The CDR3 loop spans 15 amino acids. Germline lookup yields CDR1 SGHAT and CDR2 FQNNGV. The CDR3 DNA follows: TGTGCCAGCAGCGCTGTCACCGGGACAGCCTATGGCTACACCTTC. It encodes CASSAVTGTAYGYTF.